This TCR beta chain comes out of a study of early stage breast cancer tumors. Overall study findings and caveats: Blood repertoires resembled normal breast more than tumor.

Note on this clone: Its antigen remains unidentified.

Blood replicates held 0.5 ug DNA, tumor or normal breast about 1.5 ug, two each. The table came from immunoSEQ multiplex PCR; TCRdb's copy has only in-frame clones and leaves some out. Among tens of thousands of clones listed, 70% to 85% were seen once. The V gene end was trimmed by 5 bases and the J gene end by 1 base; junction bases not matched to a gene: 9. This CDR3 spans 16 amino acids. CDR1 SGHTA and CDR2 FQGNSA come from the germline V gene. This TCR was recovered from a person aged 60 to 70 with breast cancer. This chain links TRBV7-2 with TRBJ2-3, with TRBD2 matching over 7 bases. Material: blood. CDR3 loop: CASSPQAGVGTDTQYF. The CDR3 region has the DNA TGTGCCAGCAGCCCTCAGGCGGGAGTGGGCACAGATACGCAGTATTTT.